Only a few counts were recorded for the clone carrying this T cell receptor (beta chain). Its matching antigen is unknown. The sample comes from a study of T cells in Graves' hyperthyroidism and ophthalmopathy. Researchers took RNA transcripts and amplified the TCR beta CDR3 regions from them. The primer set for the first-round RT-PCR of the TCR CDR3 was HTBI. MiXCR was run by TCRdb on the multiplex PCR reads, yielding one entry per CDR3 protein. Counted here are nearly 600,000 distinct CDR3 sequences, more than 11% occurring once; the ten biggest clones make up 5.8%. V dropped 4 bases and J dropped 10; count of bases not matched to a gene: 11. Per germline, CDR1 KGHDR and CDR2 SFDVKD. The CDR3 spans 16 residues. Findings of the study overall: Expanded thyroid clonotypes (above 0.001) were mostly also found in blood.

Sequenced: blood. The TCR was taken from a woman aged 25-40 years with Graves' hyperthyroidism that later progressed to Graves' ophthalmopathy. This chain uses TRBV24-1 with TRBJ2-1; TRBD2 aligns across 11 bases. The CDR3 sequence is CATSDRGTSGPEEQFF. The CDR3 region has the DNA TGTGCCACCAGTGACCGGGGGACTAGCGGACCCGAGGAGCAGTTCTTC.